The 8 T cell receptor beta chains listed next were all sequenced from one sample in a study of T cells in localized non-small cell lung cancer. TCRdb's table, derived via immunoSEQ multiplex PCR, lists solely in-frame clones and lacks some. This table holds 50,000 to 55,000 clones, 75% to 90% found once. This sample comprised peripheral blood mononuclear cells, obtained before any cancer treatment. These receptors all come from a man aged 40 to 70 with stage III lung adenocarcinoma.

The chain links TRBV11-3 to TRBJ2-7; no firm D call. CDR1 is SGHNT and CDR2 is YENEEA in the germline V gene. This CDR3 is 13 amino acids long. Trimming took 2 bases from V and 7 from J, leaving 12 bases between them. The CDR3 coding sequence is TGTGCCAGCAGCTTATCAGACGGTCTGGAGCAGTACTTC. Protein: CASSLSDGLEQYF.

J is TRBJ1-3 and V is TRBV18; D is unresolved. Trimming took 5 bases from V and 5 from J, leaving 16 bases between them. Germline V gene data show CDR1 as KGHSH and CDR2 as LQKENI. CDR3 length: 15 amino acids. CDR3 region: CASSLPGPLRNTIYF. CDR3 coding DNA: TGTGCCAGCTCATTACCGGGCCCCCTGCGAAACACCATATATTTT.

The rearrangement joins TRBV2 to TRBJ2-2; D possibly uses TRBD1 or TRBD2 (6 bases each). Germline V lookup: CDR1 SNHLY, CDR2 FYNNEI. This CDR3 comprises 16 residues. V lost 6 bases to trimming and J lost 1 base, with 15 bases between them. The CDR3 region is CASSVQGTLNTGELFF. For the CDR3, the DNA is TGTGCCAGCAGCGTTCAGGGGACTCTGAACACCGGGGAGCTGTTTTTT.

The V gene is TRBV15, the J gene TRBJ2-1; D might be TRBD1 (5 bases). Trimming removed 1 base from V and 9 bases from J, with 13 bases in between. CDR1 and CDR2 from the germline V gene are LNHNV and YYDKDF (reference sequence). The CDR3 sequence is 14 residues long. The CDR3: CATSRGWGPAEQFF. CDR3 in DNA: TGTGCCACCAGCAGAGGGTGGGGCCCTGCTGAGCAGTTCTTC.

The chain combines TRBV27 with TRBJ1-2; possible D gene TRBD1, 6 bases. Trimming pared 0 bases from V and 7 bases from J, leaving 12 bases between. CDR1 is MNHEY, CDR2 SMNVEV, per germline (reference sequence). CDR3 length: 14 amino acids. CDR3 coding DNA: TGTGCCAGCAGTTTATCCCCACAGGGAGGTGGCTACACCTTC. Translated, it gives CASSLSPQGGGYTF.

The V call is TRBV2, the J call TRBJ2-5; TRBD1 matches at 10 bases. The CDR3 totals 13 residues. Germline CDR1 reads SNHLY; CDR2 reads FYNNEI. Trimming cost V 6 bases and J 3 bases; bases outside gene matches: 1. This chain's CDR3 is CASRGTGEETQYF. The CDR3, as DNA: TGTGCCAGCAGAGGGACAGGGGAAGAGACCCAGTACTTC. Full variable domain (rest looked up from reference TRBV2 and TRBJ2-5): EPEVTQTPSHQVTQMGQEVILRCVPISNHLYFYWYRQILGQKVEFLVSFYNNEISEKSEIFDDQFSVERPDGSNFTLKIRSTKLEDSAMYFCASRGTGEETQYFGPGTRLLVL.

This rearrangement joins TRBV10-2 to TRBJ1-1; a possible D gene is TRBD1 (6 bases). The CDR3 spans 13 residues. Germline loops: CDR1 WSHSY, CDR2 SAAADI. Trimming stripped 11 bases from V and 4 bases from J, with 17 bases between. The CDR3 DNA follows: TGCGCCGGTAGACAGGCCCAGGGCACTGAAGCTTTCTTT. The encoded protein is CAGRQAQGTEAFF.

V gene TRBV19 combines with J gene TRBJ2-7; D uncertain. With 1 base removed from V and 2 bases from J, the gap between germline ends came to 12 bases. This CDR3 comprises 15 residues. Germline CDR1 is LNHDA and CDR2 is SQIVND (reference sequence). The CDR3: CASSIGMARTYEQYF. The DNA for the CDR3 is TGTGCCAGTAGTATAGGGATGGCCCGAACCTACGAGCAGTACTTC.